This TCR beta chain was sequenced in a study of blood T cell repertoires in COVID-19. This CDR3 is 17 amino acids long. V trimming: 4 bases; J trimming: 0 bases; junction bases outside the gene matches: 5. The germline V gene has CDR1 SEHNR and CDR2 FQNEAQ (reference sequence). Under the authors' procedure: Amplification of reference gene primers was used by the study to estimate nucleated cell counts. The assay was immunoSEQ multiplex PCR, and TCRdb's table has in-frame clones only and misses some. V and J calls and clone size are those listed in that table; D and trimming were worked out from the DNA. The sample gives around 240,000 clones, 86% of which show up once; over 3% is in the top ten.

This chain connects TRBV7-9 to TRBJ2-3; 12 bases fit TRBD2. The material sequenced was peripheral blood. The receptor comes from a woman aged 30 to 39 who had recovered from COVID-19. As DNA, the CDR3 is TGTGCCAGCAGCTCCAGCCTAGCGGGGGGGAGCACAGATACGCAGTATTTT. Translation gives CASSSSLAGGSTDTQYF.